This T cell receptor beta chain is from a study of T-cell reconstitution after alpha-beta-depleted transplantation in children. Worth noting for this clonotype: The antigen is unknown.

Points from the study as a whole: Two months or so post-transplant, alpha-beta T cells reportedly derived from several hundred expanded graft clones.

Unique molecular identifiers were incorporated when the TCRbeta library was constructed. TCRdb used MiXCR to reprocess the PCR reads, holding one entry per CDR3 protein. The sample consists of 450,000 to 700,000 distinct CDR3 sequences, 25% to 30% of them appearing once. The clonotype was recovered from a boy under three years old with Wiskott-Aldrich syndrome, due to receive a stem cell transplant. Material: PBMCs, obtained before TCRalphabeta/CD19-depleted stem cell transplant.

For the CDR3, the DNA is TGTGCCACCAGTGACCAGGACCAGACCACCGGGGAGCTGTTTTTT. This sequence encodes CATSDQDQTTGELFF. This chain joins TRBV24-1 and TRBJ2-2; D uncertain. Germline CDR1 KGHDR, CDR2 SFDVKD. Trimming took off 4 bases at V and 4 bases at J, with 12 bases between the two ends. This CDR3 has 15 residues.